Following are 10 T cell receptor beta chains from one sample sequenced in a study of CD8 T cells in Susac syndrome. The RNA, about 0.5 to 1 ug, was put through reverse transcription using random hexamers. TCRdb redid the calling of the immunoSEQ multiplex PCR reads with MiXCR, one entry per CDR3 protein. Found here are some 180,000 distinct CDR3 sequences, 91% of them singletons; the top ten hold roughly 0.087%. Sequencing was performed on CD4+ T cells from PBMCs. The receptors derive from a human donor with Susac syndrome.

The chain combines TRBV5-1 with TRBJ2-5, with D perhaps matching TRBD1 (6 bases). CDR3 length: 15 amino acids. Trimming removed 3 bases from V and 5 bases from J, with 17 bases in between. Germline CDR1 is SGHRS and CDR2 is YFSETQ. The chain's CDR3 is CASSYTGMGPETQYF. For the CDR3, the DNA is TGCGCCAGCAGCTACACAGGGATGGGGCCGGAGACCCAGTACTTC.

The table lists this clonotype with a count of one. This chain links TRBV2 with TRBJ2-7; D possibly corresponds to TRBD2 (6 bases). Looked up from germline, CDR1 is SNHLY and CDR2 is FYNNEI. The CDR3 is 14 amino acids. Trimming removed 6 bases at V and 1 base at J, with 13 bases between. The CDR3 region is CASRGVAVSYEQYF. CDR3 DNA sequence: TGTGCCAGCAGGGGGGTAGCGGTATCCTACGAGCAGTACTTC.

The J gene is TRBJ2-1, the V gene TRBV4-1; a weak D match, TRBD1 (6 bases). This CDR3 comprises 14 residues. V was pared by 3 bases and J by 8 bases, with 14 bases between. Germline-derived CDR1 and CDR2 are MGHRA and YSYEKL. CDR3 sequence reads: CASSHSLEGDEQFF. In nucleotides, the CDR3 is TGCGCCAGCAGCCATTCCCTTGAGGGGGATGAGCAGTTCTTC.

The CDR3 DNA is TGTGCCTCCAGTGGGCGTCTAGAAGGGGATACGCAGTATTTT. It codes for CASSGRLEGDTQYF. The chain recombines TRBV10-3 with TRBJ2-3; the D is unclear. V was cut by 11 bases and J by 6 bases, with 21 bases left in between. This CDR3 region has 14 residues. CDR1 ENHRY and CDR2 SYGVKD come from the germline V gene.

The gene calls are TRBV30 and TRBJ2-7; no clear D. V lost 0 bases to trimming and J lost 6 bases, with 12 bases between them. This CDR3 is 13 amino acids long. Germline CDR1 is GTSNPN and CDR2 is SVGIG (reference sequence). The CDR3 reads CAWSVETGFEQYF. The CDR3 DNA reads as TGTGCCTGGAGTGTCGAGACCGGATTCGAGCAGTACTTC.

This clonotype was detected only once. The rearrangement joins TRBV10-3 to TRBJ2-7; 9 bases fit TRBD1. The V gene end was trimmed by 5 bases and the J gene end by 1 base; junction bases not matched to a gene: 3. CDR1 and CDR2 from the germline V gene are ENHRY and SYGVKD. The CDR3 contains 14 residues. The CDR3 nucleotides read TGTGCCATCAGTTCGGGGACAGGGTCCTACGAGCAGTACTTC. Translated, it gives CAISSGTGSYEQYF.

The chain couples TRBV7-3 to TRBJ2-2; the D call may be TRBD1 or TRBD2 (5 bases each). The CDR3 consists of 16 residues. Germline values: CDR1 SGHTA, CDR2 FQGTGA. Trimming took 1 base from V and 3 from J, leaving 12 bases between them. The CDR3 sequence is CASSLNSGADTGELFF. The CDR3 region has the DNA TGTGCCAGCAGCTTAAATTCCGGGGCCGACACCGGGGAGCTGTTTTTT.

The rearrangement joins TRBV12-3 or TRBV12-4 to TRBJ2-3; 9 nucleotides line up with TRBD2. This CDR3 is 18 amino acids long. With V trimmed by 7 bases and J by 7 bases, 21 bases remained unmatched. CDR3 coding DNA: TGTGCCAGCACTCCGACCCGAGGGGGTAGCGGGGGAGTTCATACGCAGTATTTT. It translates to CASTPTRGGSGGVHTQYF.

The chain uses TRBV11-2 and TRBJ2-1; 9 bases are a match to TRBD2. Germline assignment: CDR1 SGHAT and CDR2 FQNNGV. The junction had 0 bases not matched to a gene; V was cut back by 4 bases and J by 2 bases. The CDR3 loop spans 14 amino acids. CDR3 nucleotides: TGTGCCAGCAGCTCTAGCGGGACCTACAATGAGCAGTTCTTC. It codes for CASSSSGTYNEQFF.

The rearrangement uses TRBV6-1 and TRBJ2-5, with D perhaps assigned TRBD1 or TRBD2 (5 bases each). The CDR3 contains 15 residues. The germline CDR1 and CDR2 sequences are MNHNS and SASEGT. The V end lost 1 base, the J end lost 5 bases, and 14 bases lay between the germline ends. The CDR3 bases are TGTGCCAGCAGTGAAGGGTGGGATTGGGGGGAGACCCAGTACTTC. Amino acids: CASSEGWDWGETQYF.